This T cell receptor beta chain was captured by sequencing in a study of cytomegalovirus exposure and HLA in healthy donors (dated by TCRdb to the late 2010s). Describing the broader study: An earlier analysis of 550 to 700 of the donors reported roughly 270 Gb of sequence data and 100 million to 130 million unique TCR beta sequences from about 179 million T cells. Roughly 300 gigabases of sequencing data and tens of millions of unique TCR sequences were included in an early release covering about 700 HLA-typed donors. The genetic ancestry cluster associated with self-reported Caucasian donors included about four fifths of the roughly 390 genotyped donors. The study was designed to test whether signatures of past pathogen exposure could be identified by cataloging public T cell receptors. The study used immunosequencing to profile the T cell repertoires of 666 subjects and linked those repertoires to cytomegalovirus serostatus. Besides the first cohort of around 700 subjects, a separate validation cohort made up of 95 to 150 different subjects was used. The study combined high-throughput TCR immunosequencing, statistical association of individual TCRs with disease status, and machine learning to predict cytomegalovirus infection status. A later analysis re-analyzed previously published TCR beta repertoires from roughly 630 donors and added high-resolution HLA genotyping to study TCR occurrence patterns. Rather than using new phenotypic data, the later analysis identified candidate immune exposures from TCR beta sequences and from how often those sequences occurred across donors. An earlier analysis of a few hundred of the donors applied high-throughput TCR beta sequencing to assess whether each TCR beta V gene segment acted as functional or pseudogenic. Alongside the repertoire data, information on donor age, sex, ethnicity and CMV serostatus was compiled. Genome-wide SNP genotypes for about 65% of the 666 donors were used in a later genetic analysis, which treated that subset as a discovery cohort. Every discovery cohort repertoire had been produced on one sequencing platform. Class I and class II HLA loci were covered by the typing at four-digit resolution. Typing coverage differed by locus: A, B, C, DRB1 and DQB1 were typed in about 629-630 donors, DQA1 in about 510, DPA1 in around 580, and DPB1 in 472. Four to six DR-DQ haplotypes were handled as single units for association and clustering, since linkage in the cohort was strong. Among 350 to 400 genotyped donors of the cohort, an average of around 240,000 unique TCR beta nucleotide sequences were sequenced per donor, 15% to 20% of them non-productive.

The cohort was made up of 650 to 700 healthy bone marrow donors. All cohort members were sampled while nominally healthy, although unrecorded immune exposures were likely present. Of the 670 or so cohort members, around 290 had a positive CMV serostatus and roughly 370 had a negative one, while no CMV serostatus was recorded for the donor. Every donor gave a peripheral blood sample, and the peripheral blood mononuclear cells from that sample were used for TCR beta sequencing. The Qiagen DNeasy Blood Extraction Kit was used to extract genomic DNA from the blood cell samples. Libraries were constructed by the immunoSEQ multiplex PCR assay. A mixture of 60 forward primers for TCR Vbeta segments and 13 reverse primers for TCR Jbeta segments was used in the multiplex PCR. The CDR3 region of rearranged TCR beta genes was amplified from genomic DNA by a multiplex PCR assay. On the Illumina HiSeq System, the amplified TCR beta libraries were sequenced as 87-base-pair reads. Processing in the source paper ran as follows. A later analysis counted about 82 million unique TCR beta chains across the roughly 700 repertoires, and around 9.9 million of these chains were shared by at least two donors. Raw reads were error-corrected and collapsed into unique sequences by a nearest-neighbor algorithm in which closely related sequences were merged to remove PCR and sequencing errors. Alignment of CDR3 sequences to IMGT reference sequences was used to assign V, D and J gene segments. For a sequence to be retained, at least a six-nucleotide match to both a V gene segment and a J gene segment was required. Rearrangements were classified as productive when the CDR3 lacked stop codons and remained in frame with V and J, and all other rearrangements were classified as non-productive. CDR3 was defined according to IMGT convention as the region running from the second conserved V-encoded cysteine to the conserved J-encoded phenylalanine. In an earlier analysis of more than 550 of the donors, sequences lacking an unambiguous match to a single V gene segment were excluded. In an earlier analysis of 587 of the donors, a V segment was called functional when productive rearrangements were above 56.7%, and segregating when the standard deviation between donors exceeded 5%. A statistical classification framework was built for diagnosing cytomegalovirus status from the catalog of TCR beta chain sequences. In a later analysis, V and J genes were assigned by comparing TCR nucleotide sequences against IMGT/GENE-DB human TR gene sequences. The TCRdist pipeline was used in a later analysis to assign CDR3 sequences and most-parsimonious VDJ recombination scenarios. In a later analysis, every TCR beta chain was defined by the combination of its CDR3 amino acid sequence and its V-gene family, and reads without a unique V-gene family were dropped. In a later analysis, around 600 highly shared, low-generation-probability nucleotide sequences were removed to address suspected cross-contamination and a sequencing artifact. A later analysis calculated a clonal expansion index for each public chain from normalized within-repertoire ranks of inferred template counts. A later analysis computed generation probabilities with a VDJ recombination model fitted to out-of-frame rearrangements, and checked the results against IGoR. Hypergeometric tests were used in a later analysis to score TCR-TCR, TCR-HLA and TCR-CMV co-occurrence, with a repertoire-size bias correction applied to the TCR pairs. A later analysis estimated false discovery rates by permuting HLA or CMV assignments 20 times. In a later analysis, co-occurring TCRs were grouped using DBSCAN, and TCRdist sequence similarity was added for clustering within HLA-allele-positive subsets. Repertoires with fewer than 30,000 or more than 120,000 public chains, plus five repertoires with anomalous nucleotide sharing, were excluded from co-occurrence clustering. What TCRdb holds here is the immuneACCESS table cut down to in-frame rearrangements. Part of the clones is not present; checked against another copy, under half of the missing clones reflect an unresolved V gene, and the others are unexplained. Clonal size and the V and J genes are those of that table, whereas D and trimming came from the DNA. The sample table records approximately 37,000 clones. The top ten constitute roughly 6.4% of the sample.

Comments on this clone: It has no known antigen specificity. Other DNA sequences in this specimen translate into the identical CDR3.

What the research found in general, with its limitations: A few of the identified cytomegalovirus-associated TCR beta chains were confirmed in vitro to be specific for cytomegalovirus antigens. Only TCR beta chains were sequenced in this cohort, and the absence of alpha or paired-chain data limited detectable features. A further reported finding was that TCR beta sequences accurately predicted the HLA-A and HLA-B alleles for most subjects in the first cohort. Assigning TCR associations to individual alleles was difficult when HLA alleles, especially DR and DQ, strongly co-occurred. The study gave a list of over 150 TCR beta chains associated with cytomegalovirus. Roughly uniform sequencing depth across donors was assumed in presence/absence analyses, although this assumption may not hold. According to a later analysis, most CMV-associated TCR beta chains appeared to be HLA-restricted, and the HLA associations seemed to be driven largely by CMV exposure. Immune exposure information for the cohort was limited to CMV serostatus. The classifier was reported to diagnose cytomegalovirus status with high specificity and sensitivity in both the original cohort and the validation cohort. Correlated functional status among segregating V segments might reflect linkage disequilibrium, but an unknown experimental factor could not be ruled out. The sequencing pipeline was judged likely to have produced a cluster of highly shared sequence variants as a technical artifact. In a later analysis, several top co-occurrence clusters were reported to appear linked to parvovirus B19, influenza, CMV and Epstein-Barr virus. The authors suggested that the approach could potentially be extended to other disease states and immunological phenotypes. While some public TCRs were present in many individuals, most TCR sequences turned up only very rarely across donors. Because counts were too low, around 17 rarely observed V segments, including chromosome 9 orphons, were left out of the earlier analysis of 587 of the donors. A later analysis found that TCR association rates varied across HLA loci, with DRB1 alleles showing the most associated TCRs and HLA-C alleles the fewest. A later analysis associated 15,000 or so TCR beta sequences with specific HLA alleles at a false discovery rate of 0.05. An earlier analysis of approximately 590 of the donors showed that most TCR beta V segments appeared in productive rearrangements either about 87% or about 30% of the time, which broadly matched IMGT annotations. V-gene and J-gene trimming of TCR beta chains was associated with a missense DCLRE1C variant in a later genetic analysis, and the association was replicated in an independent cohort. Because HLA typing was unavailable for some donors at each locus, only the typed subset was used in association tests. Compared with equally common non-associated chains, HLA-associated TCR beta chains in a later analysis were more clonally expanded and had lower generation probabilities. Compared with the 666-donor mean, donors in an Asian-associated ancestry cluster had fewer N-insertions in productive TCRs, according to a later genetic analysis.

Sequenced input: PBMCs. The receptor was isolated from a human donor in good health.

The base sequence is TGTGCCAGCAGTTTAGGGACAGGGGGTCGAGAGACCCAGTACTTC. The encoded protein is CASSLGTGGRETQYF. Recombination joined TRBV27 with TRBJ2-5; TRBD1 fits 11 bases in the junction. Including the terminal cysteine and phenylalanine, the CDR3 comprises 15 residues. The retained sequence is limited to the CDR3, 45 bases, with the frame set at the first base. Ends trimmed: V by 2 bases, J by 4 bases; bases unmatched to a gene: 3. Via the germline V gene (reference sequence), CDR1 is MNHEY and CDR2 SMNVEV.